The 26 T cell receptor beta chains below all came from one sample that was sequenced in a study of Tregs in tolerant kidney transplant recipients. The nonmyeloablative bone marrow transplants came from related graft donors, with transient mixed chimerism. Profiling relied on immunoSEQ multiplex PCR, and the TCRdb table lists in-frame clones only, not all of them. The listing records tens of thousands of clones. The starting material was CD4+ T cells from blood (PBMCs), obtained 24 months after the transplant. Source of these receptors: a human patient who received a combined kidney and bone marrow transplant. Part of the T cell pool may stem from the graft donor.

Details on this clone: Coverage ceases 3 residues before the CDR3 finishes, and the germline J gene fills in the end. The gene calls are TRBV7-9 and TRBJ2-1; D not certain. V was shortened by 0 bases and J by 5 bases, with 11 bases between the two germline ends. The germline gives CDR1 SEHNR, CDR2 FQNEAQ (reference sequence). The CDR3 totals 15 residues. The CDR3 protein is CASSLATTANNEQFF. Partial CDR3 DNA: TGTGCCAGCAGCTTAGCAACGACTGCCAACAATGAG.

Remarks on this clone: With the read ending 3 residues before the CDR3 end, the germline J gene is used to fill in that end. The chain employs TRBV19 and TRBJ2-5; 13 bases are a match to TRBD2. V trimming: 5 bases; J trimming: 5 bases; junction bases outside the gene matches: 8. The CDR3 is 16 amino acids. Germline-derived CDR1 and CDR2 are LNHDA and SQIVND (reference sequence). CDR3 DNA (partial): TGTGCCAGTAGTCTTCGGACTAGCGGGAGAGTGGAGACC. Amino acids: CASSLRTSGRVET. The whole CDR3 sequence is CASSLRTSGRVETQYF.

CDR3: CAWNSRKNSPLHF. The part of the CDR3 DNA that was read is TGTGCCTGGAACAGCAGGAAAAATTCACCC. The rearrangement joins TRBV30 to TRBJ1-6; D is unclear. The read terminates 3 residues before the CDR3 end, so the remaining end is supplied by the germline J gene. Trimming removed 4 bases at V and 7 bases at J, with 11 bases between. The CDR3 is 13 amino acids. Germline V CDR1 and CDR2: GTSNPN, SVGIG (reference sequence).

The part of the CDR3 DNA that was read is TGTGCCAGCACCGCTTCGGGGGGGCGCACAGATACG. It encodes CASTASGGRTDT. The entire CDR3 protein is CASTASGGRTDTQYF. This chain connects TRBV2 to TRBJ2-3, with 8 nucleotides matching TRBD2. The sequenced fragment ends 3 residues before the CDR3 boundary, so the rest is inferred from the germline J gene. Unmatched junction bases numbered 7, after V lost 7 bases and J lost 1 base. This CDR3 comprises 15 residues. CDR1 and CDR2 (germline): SNHLY, FYNNEI. The full variable domain, with the rest looked up from reference TRBV2 and TRBJ2-3, is EPEVTQTPSHQVTQMGQEVILRCVPISNHLYFYWYRQILGQKVEFLVSFYNNEISEKSEIFDDQFSVERPDGSNFTLKIRSTKLEDSAMYFCASTASGGRTDTQYFGPGTRLTVL.

Frequency places this clone as medium-sized. The read gets to within 3 residues of the CDR3 end, and the germline J gene fills in the rest. This chain connects TRBV6-2 or TRBV6-3 to TRBJ2-3, with D perhaps matching TRBD2 (6 bases). V lost 6 bases and J 2 bases, leaving 9 bases between the germline ends. Germline V gene data show CDR1 as MNHEY and CDR2 as SVGEGT. The CDR3 sequence is 13 residues long. The part of the CDR3 DNA that was read is TGTGCCAGCAGGCGGGAAAACACAGATACG. Translated: CASRRENTDT. The entire CDR3 is CASRRENTDTQYF.

For this clone: The observed sequence ends 3 residues before the CDR3 terminus, with the missing tail filled in from the germline J gene. J is TRBJ2-2 and V is TRBV5-1; TRBD2 aligns across 11 bases. The CDR3 loop spans 16 amino acids. Unmatched junction bases numbered 9, after V lost 6 bases and J lost 5 bases. Germline CDR1 and CDR2: SGHRS and YFSETQ. CDR3 DNA, as far as it was read: TGCGCCAGCAATTTCCTAGCGGGAGGTGGTACCGGGGAG. It codes for CASNFLAGGGTGE. The CDR3 in its entirety is CASNFLAGGGTGELFF. Based on the CDR3 plus reference TRBV5-1 and TRBJ2-2, the full variable domain is KAGVTQTPRYLIKTRGQQVTLSCSPISGHRSVSWYQQTPGQGLQFLFEYFSETQRNKGNFPGRFSGRQFSNSRSEMNVSTLELGDSALYLCASNFLAGGGTGELFFGEGSRLTVL.

A word on this clone: The observed sequence ends 3 residues before the CDR3 terminus, with the missing tail filled in from the germline J gene. The chain couples TRBV19 to TRBJ2-6; D not certain. Trimming took 6 bases from V and 2 from J, leaving 5 bases between them. This CDR3 is 13 amino acids long. Per the germline V gene, CDR1 is LNHDA and CDR2 is SQIVND (reference sequence). The CDR3 here is CASSDTGANVLTF. CDR3 DNA (partial): TGTGCCAGTAGCGACACTGGGGCCAACGTC.

A note on this clone: The read stops 3 residues short of the end of the CDR3; the missing end is completed from the germline J gene. Other DNA sequences in this specimen translate into the identical CDR3. This chain connects TRBV5-1 to TRBJ2-2; D remains unclear. This CDR3 has 13 residues. V was clipped by 1 base and J by 5 bases, with 6 bases between them. Germline CDR1 reads SGHRS; CDR2 reads YFSETQ. The chain's CDR3 is CASSLQGTGELFF. The sequenced part of the CDR3 DNA is TGCGCCAGCAGCTTGCAAGGGACCGGGGAG.

Turning to this clone: The read terminates 3 residues ahead of where the CDR3 ends, so the germline J gene completes it. The chain employs TRBV23-1 and TRBJ2-5, with D perhaps TRBD2 (5 bases). TRBV23-1 is an ORF, and what it does is uncertain. The CDR3 is made up of 13 amino acids. Trimming pared 4 bases from V and 5 bases from J, leaving 11 bases between. CDR3: CASSPDIAETQYF. The DNA read from the CDR3 is TGCGCCAGCAGTCCCGACATAGCGGAGACC.

On this clone: Read sequence stops 3 residues before the CDR3 end, and the germline J gene provides the missing end. The V and J genes are TRBV10-1 and TRBJ2-1; no firm D call. Germline V gene sequence: CDR1 WNHNN, CDR2 SYGVQD (reference sequence). V was clipped by 3 bases and J by 7 bases, with 16 bases between them. The CDR3 runs to 15 residues. The CDR3 region is CASSDGGRSPNEQFF. Partial CDR3 DNA: TGCGCCAGCAGTGACGGTGGCAGGTCGCCGAATGAG.

Comment on this clone: The CDR3 is cut off 3 residues early in the read; its end comes from the germline J gene. The chain joins TRBV20-1 to TRBJ1-5; the match to TRBD1 covers 7 bases. The CDR3 loop spans 16 amino acids. Per the germline V gene, CDR1 is DFQATT and CDR2 is SNEGSKA (reference sequence). Losses at the gene ends were 5 bases for V and 0 bases for J; bases not matched to a gene: 10. The CDR3 loop is CSALDRVYYSNQPQHF. The part of the CDR3 DNA that was read is TGCAGTGCTCTCGACAGGGTTTACTATAGCAATCAGCCC.

As for this clone: The read terminates 3 residues ahead of where the CDR3 ends, so the germline J gene completes it. This chain uses TRBV29-1 with TRBJ1-2; D is uncertain. In germline, CDR1 is SQVTM, CDR2 ANQGSEA. The V end was cut by 6 bases, the J end by 4 bases, with 12 bases between. The CDR3 runs 12 residues. The CDR3 loop reads CSVGQFGYGYTF. The part of the CDR3 DNA that was read is TGCAGCGTAGGGCAGTTCGGCTATGGC.

Of note for this clone: Read sequence stops 3 residues before the CDR3 end, and the germline J gene provides the missing end. V and J are TRBV20-1 and TRBJ1-1; tentatively, D is TRBD1 (6 bases). Germline lookup yields CDR1 DFQATT and CDR2 SNEGSKA (reference sequence). Trimming left V 3 bases short and J 0 bases short, with 17 bases between. The length of the CDR3 is 16 residues. The CDR3 DNA, read in part, is TGCAGTGCTAGGGTCGGGGGGGCCGGCCTGAACACTGAA. It translates to CSARVGGAGLNTE. The CDR3 reads in full as CSARVGGAGLNTEAFF.

Turning to this clone: The read gets to within 3 residues of the CDR3 end, and the germline J gene fills in the rest. The chain is built from TRBV18 and TRBJ1-1; 9 bases are a match to TRBD1. Trimming removed 5 bases from V and 7 bases from J; junction bases left unmatched: 8. CDR3 length: 14 amino acids. The germline V gene has CDR1 KGHSH and CDR2 LQKENI. Incomplete CDR3 DNA: TGTGCCAGCTCAGCCACAGGGGGCATAGGTGAA. It yields the protein CASSATGGIGE. The complete CDR3 sequence is CASSATGGIGEAFF.

In regard to this clone: The read stops 3 residues short of the end of the CDR3; the missing end is completed from the germline J gene. V is TRBV5-1 and J is TRBJ1-1; perhaps TRBD1 as D (5 bases). CDR1 SGHRS and CDR2 YFSETQ come from the germline V gene. V shed 1 base and J shed 1 base, with 8 bases lying between them. The CDR3 contains 14 residues. This CDR3 is CASSLNTGNTEAFF. The covered CDR3 bases are TGCGCCAGCAGCTTGAACACAGGGAACACTGAA.

The covered CDR3 bases are TGTGCCAGCACCGCTAGCGGGAGCGCCGGGGAG. The encoded protein is CASTASGSAGE. The whole CDR3 sequence reads CASTASGSAGELFF. J is TRBJ2-2 and V is TRBV11-3; 10 bases are a match to TRBD2. The CDR3 end is not reached by the read, which stops 3 residues before it; the germline J gene fills it in. From germline, CDR1 is SGHNT and CDR2 YENEEA. V lost 7 bases and J lost 6; bases outside the gene matches: 5. The CDR3 sequence is 14 residues long.

On this clone: The sequenced fragment ends 3 residues before the CDR3 boundary, so the rest is inferred from the germline J gene. This chain uses TRBV12-3 or TRBV12-4 with TRBJ1-3; no firm D call. Trimming stripped 5 bases from V and 2 bases from J, with 7 bases between. This CDR3 has 13 amino acids. Partial CDR3 DNA: TGTGCCAGCAGTCAGTTGGCTGGAAACACC. This sequence encodes CASSQLAGNT. The CDR3, in full, reads CASSQLAGNTIYF.

Note on this clone: Read data end 3 residues before the CDR3 end; the end is taken from the germline J gene. The chain couples TRBV10-3 to TRBJ1-2; 7 nucleotides match TRBD1. Looked up from germline, CDR1 is ENHRY and CDR2 is SYGVKD. The CDR3 extends over 16 amino acids. The CDR3 bases that were read are TGTGCCATCAGTGGCCCTACAGGGGAGGATCGGCTCCGC. Encoded protein: CAISGPTGEDRLR. The full CDR3 reads CAISGPTGEDRLRYTF.

With regard to this clone: The read terminates 3 residues ahead of where the CDR3 ends, so the germline J gene completes it. The V gene is TRBV6-2 or TRBV6-3, the J gene TRBJ2-3; D gene uncertain. V was cut by 2 bases and J by 4 bases, with 13 bases left in between. The CDR3 has 15 residues. The V gene's germline CDR1 is MNHEY and CDR2 SVGEGT. The part of the CDR3 DNA that was read is TGTGCCAGCAGTTACGGGCAGTTCTACGCAGATACG. It encodes CASSYGQFYADT. The full CDR3 protein is CASSYGQFYADTQYF.

Remarks on this clone: Read sequence stops 3 residues before the CDR3 end, and the germline J gene provides the missing end. The chain employs TRBV6-1 and TRBJ1-4, with unresolved D. Trimming shortened V by 2 bases and J by 7 bases, and 11 bases separated the two germline ends. CDR1 MNHNS and CDR2 SASEGT come from the germline V gene. There are 14 residues in the CDR3. The chain's CDR3 is CASSETRVGEKLFF. The DNA read from the CDR3 is TGTGCCAGCAGTGAAACGCGGGTCGGTGAAAAA.

A remark on this clone: The read finishes 3 residues shy of the CDR3 end, and the germline J gene is used to complete it. This chain links TRBV7-6 with TRBJ2-1, with D maybe TRBD1 (7 bases). The V end lost 8 bases, the J end lost 2 bases, and 22 bases lay between the germline ends. The CDR3 sequence is 17 residues long. Germline CDR1 reads SGHVS; CDR2 reads FNYEAQ. CDR3 sequence: CASQGVADKGPYNEQFF. The sequenced CDR3 bases are TGTGCCAGCCAGGGGGTAGCGGACAAGGGCCCCTACAATGAG.

On this clone itself: The read halts 3 residues ahead of the CDR3 end, with the missing end drawn from the germline J gene. The chain employs TRBV18 and TRBJ2-2, with D possibly being TRBD1 (7 bases). V lost 2 bases and J 4 bases, leaving 11 bases between the germline ends. This CDR3 region has 15 residues. Germline-derived CDR1 and CDR2 are KGHSH and LQKENI. The DNA read from the CDR3 is TGTGCCAGCTCACCATCAGGGGGAGGCACCGGGGAG. It is translated as CASSPSGGGTGE. The whole CDR3 protein is CASSPSGGGTGELFF.

Note on this clone: The CDR3 is cut off 3 residues early in the read; its end comes from the germline J gene. V usage is TRBV30 and J usage is TRBJ2-5; 7 bases line up with TRBD1. The CDR3 extends over 14 amino acids. With 0 bases clipped from V and 4 bases from J, the junction kept 5 bases outside the gene matches. Germline CDR1 reads GTSNPN; CDR2 reads SVGIG (reference sequence). CDR3 residues: CAWSVDAGGETQYF. The sequenced CDR3 bases are TGTGCCTGGAGTGTGGACGCAGGGGGAGAGACC. The variable domain in full, completed from reference TRBV30 and TRBJ2-5, reads SQTIHQWPATLVQPVGSPLSLECTVEGTSNPNLYWYRQAAGRGLQLLFYSVGIGQISSEVPQNLSASRPQDRQFILSSKKLLLSDSGFYLCAWSVDAGGETQYFGPGTRLLVL.

As regards this clone: The read terminates 3 residues ahead of where the CDR3 ends, so the germline J gene completes it. The gene calls are TRBV20-1 and TRBJ2-3; 7 bases align to TRBD2. This CDR3 is built from 14 residues. CDR1 is DFQATT and CDR2 is SNEGSKA in the germline V gene (reference sequence). V shed 5 bases and J 3 bases; nucleotides not matched to a gene: 8. CDR3 sequence: CSAPRAAGTDTQYF. The covered CDR3 bases are TGCAGTGCTCCCAGGGCAGCGGGAACAGATACG.

As for this clone: With the read ending 3 residues before the CDR3 end, the germline J gene is used to fill in that end. The chain has TRBV2 and TRBJ2-2; 14 bases map to TRBD2. The CDR3 extends over 18 amino acids. Germline assignment: CDR1 SNHLY and CDR2 FYNNEI. With 7 bases clipped from V and 8 bases from J, the junction kept 15 bases outside the gene matches. The part of the CDR3 DNA that was read is TGTGCCAGCATGTTGGGATACGGGACTAGCGGGAGCTGGGGGGAG. This sequence encodes CASMLGYGTSGSWGE. The entire CDR3 reads CASMLGYGTSGSWGELFF.

Worth noting for this clone: The read ends 3 residues shy of where the CDR3 ends; the end is completed using the germline J gene. This chain uses TRBV5-1 with TRBJ2-7; a possible D gene is TRBD1 (6 bases). V was cut by 6 bases and J by 1 base, with 11 bases left in between. CDR1 is SGHRS, CDR2 YFSETQ, per germline. The CDR3 sequence is 13 residues long. The CDR3 here is CASNRGQSYEQYF. CDR3 DNA (partial): TGCGCCAGCAATCGGGGACAATCCTACGAG.